This T cell receptor (beta chain) appears in the sequencing data of a study of blood T cell repertoires in COVID-19. Profiled with immunoSEQ multiplex PCR; TCRdb holds only in-frame clones, not every one. The sample includes around 500,000 clones, approximately 91% seen only once; the top ten take just over 8%. Per germline, CDR1 SGHRS and CDR2 YFSETQ. V dropped 2 bases and J dropped 5; count of bases not matched to a gene: 9. The CDR3 extends over 16 amino acids. This clonotype originated in a woman between 55 and 75 years old who had recovered from COVID-19. Sample: PBMCs or T cells enriched from blood (not recorded which). The chain recombines TRBV5-1 with TRBJ2-1; 8 bases match TRBD2. Here the CDR3 DNA reads TGCGCCAGCAGCTTCCTCAGCGGGGGCCTAAACAATGAGCAGTTCTTC. Residues: CASSFLSGGLNNEQFF.